This T cell receptor beta chain was obtained from a study of cytomegalovirus exposure and HLA in healthy donors. Study as a whole: From around 180 million T cells, an earlier analysis saw 100 million to 140 million unique TCR beta sequences.

Regarding this clone: Its target is unknown.

The CDR3 is 13 amino acids. Both 60 Vbeta primers and 13 Jbeta primers went into the PCR. Repertoires were generated with immunoSEQ multiplex PCR, while TCRdb's copy carries only in-frame clones and drops some. Here the sample spans some 170,000 clones, 79% being singletons. Regarding the study as a whole: Earlier analysis looked at TCR beta V segments, and most were productive about 90% or about 30% of the time.

The sample was PBMCs. V usage is TRBV21-1 and J usage is TRBJ2-5; the table assigns TRBD2, which was not confirmed against the DNA. TRBV21-1 is described as a pseudogene. This clonotype originated in a man aged 35 to 55 in good health and CMV-seronegative. CDR3 loop: CASSGREQETQYF. The CDR3 DNA reads as TGTGCCAGCAGCGGGCGGGAGCAAGAGACCCAGTACTTC.